This is a list of T cell receptor beta chains from one sample in a study of blood T cell repertoires in COVID-19. Some clones are missing from TCRdb's copy, which holds only in-frame ones; the method was immunoSEQ multiplex PCR. The sample carries about 230,000 clones, roughly 83% recorded once. Sample: peripheral blood. The source of these receptors is a man aged 40-50 years with acute or convalescent COVID-19. The CDR3 runs from the conserved cysteine through the conserved F or W. Fields, in order: J gene, clone size, D gene, V gene, CDR3 protein, CDR3 DNA. D genes are given only for firm matches. The size of a clone is reported for some rows only, either as once, few or many, or as a class for expanded clones.

j_call: TRBJ2-3; clone_size: NA; d_call: TRBD2; v_call: TRBV4-3; cdr3_aa: CASSQMGLAGVDTQYF; cdr3_nt: TGCGCCAGCAGCCAAATGGGACTAGCGGGAGTAGATACGCAGTATTTT
j_call: TRBJ2-1; clone_size: NA; d_call: TRBD2; v_call: TRBV7-3; cdr3_aa: CASSETSGRGNEQFF; cdr3_nt: TGTGCCAGCAGCGAAACTAGCGGGAGGGGAAATGAGCAGTTCTTC
j_call: TRBJ1-4; clone_size: NA; d_call: TRBD1; v_call: TRBV9; cdr3_aa: CASSRQGAANEKLFF; cdr3_nt: TGTGCCAGCAGTCGACAGGGGGCTGCTAATGAAAAACTGTTTTTT
j_call: TRBJ2-7; clone_size: NA; d_call: TRBD2; v_call: TRBV14; cdr3_aa: CASSFLHGTNYEQYF; cdr3_nt: TGTGCCAGCAGCTTCTTGCATGGGACTAACTACGAGCAGTACTTC
j_call: TRBJ1-2; clone_size: NA; d_call: TRBD1; v_call: TRBV6-4; cdr3_aa: CASSESQGANGYTF; cdr3_nt: TGTGCCAGCAGTGAGTCACAGGGGGCCAATGGCTACACCTTC
j_call: TRBJ1-4; clone_size: once; d_call: NA; v_call: TRBV11-2; cdr3_aa: CASSLVLDRGEKLFF; cdr3_nt: TGTGCCAGCAGCTTAGTCCTGGACAGAGGCGAAAAACTGTTTTTT
j_call: TRBJ2-1; clone_size: NA; d_call: TRBD2; v_call: TRBV7-9; cdr3_aa: CASSQSGSSRYEQFF; cdr3_nt: TGTGCCAGCAGCCAAAGCGGGAGTTCTCGGTATGAGCAGTTCTTC
j_call: TRBJ2-2; clone_size: NA; d_call: NA; v_call: TRBV19; cdr3_aa: CASSSGIVGELFF; cdr3_nt: TGTGCCAGTAGTTCGGGGATCGTCGGGGAGCTGTTTTTT
j_call: TRBJ2-7; clone_size: NA; d_call: NA; v_call: TRBV5-1; cdr3_aa: CASSRDTESYEQYF; cdr3_nt: TGCGCCAGCAGCCGCGACACAGAATCCTACGAGCAGTACTTC
j_call: TRBJ2-1; clone_size: NA; d_call: TRBD1; v_call: TRBV7-8; cdr3_aa: CASSYLPGQANEQFF; cdr3_nt: TGTGCCAGCAGCTATTTACCGGGACAGGCCAATGAGCAGTTCTTC
j_call: TRBJ2-2; clone_size: NA; d_call: TRBD1; v_call: TRBV7-9; cdr3_aa: CASSSGQAGTGELFF; cdr3_nt: TGTGCCAGCAGCTCCGGACAGGCGGGCACCGGGGAGCTGTTTTTT
j_call: TRBJ1-5; clone_size: once; d_call: NA; v_call: TRBV5-6; cdr3_aa: CASSRNREGQPQHF; cdr3_nt: TGTGCCAGCAGCCGTAACCGGGAAGGTCAGCCCCAGCATTTT
j_call: TRBJ2-7; clone_size: NA; d_call: NA; v_call: TRBV11-2; cdr3_aa: CASSQDRSEQYF; cdr3_nt: TGTGCCAGCAGCCAAGACAGGTCCGAGCAGTACTTC
j_call: TRBJ1-6; clone_size: NA; d_call: NA; v_call: TRBV27; cdr3_aa: CASSWRTWTSSYNSPLHF; cdr3_nt: TGTGCCAGCAGTTGGCGGACATGGACAAGCTCCTATAATTCACCCCTCCACTTT
j_call: TRBJ2-1; clone_size: NA; d_call: TRBD1; v_call: TRBV7-8; cdr3_aa: CASSLAWLGTGSPNEQFF; cdr3_nt: TGTGCCAGCAGCTTAGCATGGTTGGGGACAGGCAGCCCTAATGAGCAGTTCTTC
j_call: TRBJ1-6; clone_size: NA; d_call: TRBD1; v_call: TRBV18; cdr3_aa: CASSPDRASPLHF; cdr3_nt: TGTGCCAGCTCACCGGACAGGGCATCACCCCTCCACTTT
j_call: TRBJ1-2; clone_size: once; d_call: TRBD1; v_call: TRBV7-3; cdr3_aa: CASSPQGQGYGYTF; cdr3_nt: TGTGCCAGCAGCCCGCAGGGACAGGGCTATGGCTACACCTTC
j_call: TRBJ1-1; clone_size: NA; d_call: NA; v_call: TRBV3-1/TRBV3-2; cdr3_aa: CASSQSQGLTEAFF; cdr3_nt: TGTGCCAGCAGCCAATCACAGGGTCTCACTGAAGCTTTCTTT
j_call: TRBJ2-7; clone_size: NA; d_call: TRBD1; v_call: TRBV19; cdr3_aa: CASADRGYEQYF; cdr3_nt: TGTGCCAGTGCTGACAGGGGCTACGAGCAGTACTTC
j_call: TRBJ1-2; clone_size: NA; d_call: TRBD1; v_call: TRBV6-5; cdr3_aa: CASNWETGMLRGYTF; cdr3_nt: TGTGCCAGCAATTGGGAGACAGGGATGCTTCGGGGCTACACCTTC
j_call: TRBJ2-5; clone_size: NA; d_call: NA; v_call: TRBV7-8; cdr3_aa: CASSPDRQETQYF; cdr3_nt: TGTGCCAGCAGCCCGGACAGACAAGAGACCCAGTACTTC
j_call: TRBJ2-1; clone_size: NA; d_call: NA; v_call: TRBV21-1; cdr3_aa: CASSKVNRERIF; cdr3_nt: TGTGCCAGCAGCAAAGTTAATCGTGAGAGGATCTTC
j_call: TRBJ1-5; clone_size: NA; d_call: NA; v_call: TRBV2; cdr3_aa: CASSNQRSNQPQHF; cdr3_nt: TGTGCCAGCAGTAATCAGAGGAGCAATCAGCCCCAGCATTTT
j_call: TRBJ2-7; clone_size: NA; d_call: TRBD1; v_call: TRBV29-1; cdr3_aa: CSVMDRGKTYEQYF; cdr3_nt: TGCAGCGTTATGGACAGGGGGAAGACCTACGAGCAGTACTTC
j_call: TRBJ2-2; clone_size: NA; d_call: NA; v_call: TRBV6-5; cdr3_aa: CASSSGPNTGELFF; cdr3_nt: TGTGCCAGCAGTAGCGGGCCGAACACCGGGGAGCTGTTTTTT
j_call: TRBJ2-3; clone_size: NA; d_call: TRBD2; v_call: TRBV5-6; cdr3_aa: CASSLGTSVRTDTQYF; cdr3_nt: TGTGCCAGCAGCTTAGGGACTAGCGTGAGAACAGATACGCAGTATTTT
j_call: TRBJ1-1; clone_size: NA; d_call: TRBD1; v_call: TRBV9; cdr3_aa: CASSVSTGEDTEAFF; cdr3_nt: TGTGCCAGCAGCGTCTCGACAGGGGAGGACACTGAAGCTTTCTTT
j_call: TRBJ2-2; clone_size: NA; d_call: NA; v_call: TRBV5-4; cdr3_aa: CASSLGSPNTGELFF; cdr3_nt: TGTGCCAGCAGCTTGGGAAGCCCGAACACCGGGGAGCTGTTTTTT
j_call: TRBJ1-5; clone_size: NA; d_call: TRBD1; v_call: TRBV11-2; cdr3_aa: CASSLGTTGIGNQPQHF; cdr3_nt: TGTGCCAGCAGCTTAGGGACGACAGGGATCGGGAATCAGCCCCAGCATTTT
j_call: TRBJ2-1; clone_size: NA; d_call: TRBD2; v_call: TRBV15; cdr3_aa: CATSRDQVVAGADEQFF; cdr3_nt: TGTGCCACCAGCAGAGATCAAGTGGTAGCGGGAGCGGATGAGCAGTTCTTC
j_call: TRBJ1-1; clone_size: NA; d_call: NA; v_call: TRBV18; cdr3_aa: CASSPPQGGRRTEAFF; cdr3_nt: TGTGCCAGCTCACCACCTCAGGGTGGCCGACGGACTGAAGCTTTCTTT
j_call: TRBJ1-5; clone_size: NA; d_call: NA; v_call: TRBV5-1; cdr3_aa: CASSLNSNQPQHF; cdr3_nt: TGCGCCAGCAGCCTAAATAGCAATCAGCCCCAGCATTTT
j_call: TRBJ2-1; clone_size: NA; d_call: NA; v_call: TRBV5-1; cdr3_aa: CASSLATRQIWQFF; cdr3_nt: TGCGCCAGCAGCTTGGCCACGAGGCAGATTTGGCAGTTCTTC
j_call: TRBJ2-1; clone_size: once; d_call: TRBD2; v_call: TRBV18; cdr3_aa: CASSLGLAGGNEQFF; cdr3_nt: TGTGCCAGCTCACTGGGACTAGCGGGAGGCAATGAGCAGTTCTTC
j_call: TRBJ2-2; clone_size: NA; d_call: NA; v_call: TRBV5-5; cdr3_aa: CASSLAQGGELFF; cdr3_nt: TGTGCCAGCAGCTTGGCCCAGGGCGGGGAGCTGTTTTTT
j_call: TRBJ2-6; clone_size: once; d_call: TRBD1; v_call: TRBV10-3; cdr3_aa: CAISPGTGLSGANVLTF; cdr3_nt: TGTGCCATCAGCCCCGGGACAGGCCTCTCTGGGGCCAACGTCCTGACTTTC